This TCR beta chain was sequenced during a study of T-cell reconstitution after alpha-beta-depleted transplantation in children. Findings of the study overall: Surviving recipient T cells and thymic progenitors accounted for the high day-60 TCRbeta diversity observed in some patients. Reported findings indicate that, about two months after transplant, alpha-beta T cells came from several hundred expanded clones, which were derived from non-depleted graft cells. Newly produced T cells mostly accounted for T-cell counts and diversity one year post-transplant.

This CDR3 contains 13 residues. V lost 7 bases and J lost 6, with 13 bases in between. TCRbeta library preparation incorporated unique molecular identifiers. TCRdb reprocessed the PCR reads with MiXCR, giving one entry per CDR3 protein. This table holds 100,000 to 150,000 distinct CDR3 sequences, roughly 24% found once. This clonotype was counted at least ten times. Its antigen is still unknown. The chain has TRBV12-3 or TRBV12-4 and TRBJ2-1; tentative D call: TRBD1 (6 bases). The sequence was obtained from a male patient under 10 years old who had a stem cell transplant for chronic granulomatous disease, so the T cells may come from the graft donor. Sequencing used PBMCs, mostly from graft donor cells, obtained 180 days after TCRalphabeta/CD19-depleted stem cell transplant. The DNA for the CDR3 is TGTGCCAGCAAGGGGGTATTAGTCAATGAGCAGTTCTTC. Protein product: CASKGVLVNEQFF.